This is a list of T cell receptor beta chains from one sample in a study of blood T cell repertoires in COVID-19. Measured with immunoSEQ multiplex PCR; TCRdb has only the in-frame clones, and not every one. The data show 150,000 to 200,000 clones, approximately 80% seen once. Sequencing used peripheral blood. The origin of the receptors is a man between 50 and 59 years old who had recovered from COVID-19. Each CDR3 is given with its conserved first and last residue. The D gene is left open where the match is weak. Size values are once, few and many counts, or a class for expanded clones, and some rows have none.

TGTGCCAGAAGCTACCTCAGAGGAGGGAGAGGCGGCGGGGATACGCAGTATTTT	CARSYLRGGRGGGDTQYF	TRBV21-1	TRBJ2-3	18	NA	NA
TGTGCCAGTTCGGGCTACGCGGGAGTCCAAGAGACCCAGTACTTC	CASSGYAGVQETQYF	TRBV2	TRBJ2-5	15	TRBD2	NA
TGTGCCAGCAGACCTACGGGTGACTATGGCTACACCTTC	CASRPTGDYGYTF	TRBV28	TRBJ1-2	13	NA	NA
TGTGCCAGTAGTACACTAGCGGCTCCCTCCTACAATGAGCAGTTCTTC	CASSTLAAPSYNEQFF	TRBV19	TRBJ2-1	16	TRBD2	NA
TGTGCCATCAGTAGGGGACAGGGCAACACCGGGGAGCTGTTTTTT	CAISRGQGNTGELFF	TRBV10-3	TRBJ2-2	15	TRBD1	NA
TGTGCCATCAGTGAGGTGGGACTACCGTACTTC	CAISEVGLPYF	TRBV10-3	TRBJ2-7	11	TRBD2	NA
TGTGCCAGTCAGGGCAGCTCCTATAATTCACCCCTCCACTTT	CASQGSSYNSPLHF	TRBV6-6	TRBJ1-6	14	NA	NA
TGTGCCAGCAGTTTCGGTTTGAATGAGCAGTTCTTC	CASSFGLNEQFF	TRBV12-3/TRBV12-4	TRBJ2-1	12	NA	NA
TGTGCCAGCAGTTACTCGACAGGGGTTTGGGGCTACACCTTC	CASSYSTGVWGYTF	TRBV6-5	TRBJ1-2	14	TRBD1	once
TGTGCCAGTAGTATAGATCAGGGTTTCACCGGGGAGCTGTTTTTT	CASSIDQGFTGELFF	TRBV19	TRBJ2-2	15	NA	NA
TGTGCCAGCAGTCTTGCCGGGACTAGCGGGTTACACTACAATGAGCAGTTCTTC	CASSLAGTSGLHYNEQFF	TRBV7-9	TRBJ2-1	18	TRBD2	few
TGTGCCAGCAGCCGGGCCGACAGGATCAGTCACTCTGGGGCCAACGTCCTGACTTTC	CASSRADRISHSGANVLTF	TRBV5-6	TRBJ2-6	19	NA	NA
TGTGCCAGCAGCTTAGGAGGCGGCAGCTACGAGCAGTACTTC	CASSLGGGSYEQYF	TRBV11-2	TRBJ2-7	14	NA	NA
TGTGCCAGCATCGAAAGGGGGAACACTGAAGCTTTCTTT	CASIERGNTEAFF	TRBV6-5	TRBJ1-1	13	NA	once
TGTGCCAGCAGCCGGATAGCACTGAACGAGCAGTACTTC	CASSRIALNEQYF	TRBV7-9	TRBJ2-7	13	NA	few
TGTGCCAGCTCTCTCGGGACTAGCGGCACCTACAATGAGCAGTTCTTC	CASSLGTSGTYNEQFF	TRBV18	TRBJ2-1	16	TRBD2	NA
TGTGCCTGGAGTGTAGGGACAAGCTCTGGAAACACCATATATTTT	CAWSVGTSSGNTIYF	TRBV30	TRBJ1-3	15	NA	once
TGCGCCAGCAGCTTGCGTCCGGGACAGAGCTCCTACGAGCAGTACTTC	CASSLRPGQSSYEQYF	TRBV5-1	TRBJ2-7	16	TRBD1	NA
TGTGCCAGCAGTGAAGTCGAGGGATACTACGAGCAGTACTTC	CASSEVEGYYEQYF	TRBV6-1	TRBJ2-7	14	NA	NA
TGTGCCAGCTCACCCCCCGTTAGGGGGACCAATGAGCAGTTCTTC	CASSPPVRGTNEQFF	TRBV18	TRBJ2-1	15	NA	NA
TGTGCCAGCAGTTACGCCTACAGGGGCAGTTCACCCCTCCACTTT	CASSYAYRGSSPLHF	TRBV6-5	TRBJ1-6	15	TRBD1	NA
TGTGCCAGTAGCCTCCTACGGGGGAGGGGGGACACCGGGGAGCTGTTTTTT	CASSLLRGRGDTGELFF	TRBV19	TRBJ2-2	17	NA	NA
TGCGCCAGCAGCCCCAGGGCCTCCAGCACAGATACGCAGTATTTT	CASSPRASSTDTQYF	TRBV5-1	TRBJ2-3	15	NA	NA
TGTGCCAGCAGTCGGACAGGGAGTCCCTATGGCTACACCTTC	CASSRTGSPYGYTF	TRBV4-2	TRBJ1-2	14	TRBD1	NA
TGTGCCAGCAGCTTAAGAACTGGGAACACTGAAGCTTTCTTT	CASSLRTGNTEAFF	TRBV7-8	TRBJ1-1	14	NA	NA
TGTGCCAGCAGTCTTACCGGGACAGGGGTCAATCAGCCCCAGCATTTT	CASSLTGTGVNQPQHF	TRBV2	TRBJ1-5	16	TRBD1	few
TGTGCCAGCAGCCAGGGGGTTAATTCACCCCTCCACTTT	CASSQGVNSPLHF	TRBV6-5	TRBJ1-6	13	TRBD1	NA
TGTGCCAGCACAGCCGACAGGGGTACAGATACGCAGTATTTT	CASTADRGTDTQYF	TRBV2	TRBJ2-3	14	TRBD1	NA
TGTGCCAGCAGCCGGGAGGTTTTTGGCACCGGGGAGCTGTTTTTT	CASSREVFGTGELFF	TRBV5-5	TRBJ2-2	15	TRBD2	NA
TGTGCCAGCAGCCCTGACCGAAGGGGGACCCAGTACTTC	CASSPDRRGTQYF	TRBV7-2	TRBJ2-5	13	NA	NA
TGTGCCAGCAGTTACCCTGGGACTAGCGGGATGTTGGCAGATACGCAGTATTTT	CASSYPGTSGMLADTQYF	TRBV6-2/TRBV6-3	TRBJ2-3	18	TRBD2	once
TGTGCCAGCAGCCTATCCTCCGGACTAGCGGTAACCGGGGAGCTGTTTTTT	CASSLSSGLAVTGELFF	TRBV9	TRBJ2-2	17	TRBD2	once
TGTGCCAGCAGCGTATCAGCGAGGGCTGATAATTCACCCCTCCACTTT	CASSVSARADNSPLHF	TRBV9	TRBJ1-6	16	NA	NA
TGTGCCACCAGTGACCCCGGGGTTTCAGGGGGGAGAACCGGGGAGCTGTTTTTT	CATSDPGVSGGRTGELFF	TRBV24-1	TRBJ2-2	18	NA	NA
TGTGCCAGCAGGAGGGAAATATGGGATGAGCAGTTCTTC	CASRREIWDEQFF	TRBV6-5	TRBJ2-1	13	NA	NA
TGTGCCAGCAGTCCATTAGGGGGACGGCCCTACGAGCAGTACTTC	CASSPLGGRPYEQYF	TRBV7-2	TRBJ2-7	15	NA	NA
TGCGCCAGCAGCTTGGCCTGGCGGACAGGGGGCACAGATACGCAGTATTTT	CASSLAWRTGGTDTQYF	TRBV5-1	TRBJ2-3	17	TRBD1	NA
TGTGCCAGTAGTACGGCCGGGACAGACAGATTCATTAACTATGGCTACACCTTC	CASSTAGTDRFINYGYTF	TRBV19	TRBJ1-2	18	TRBD1	NA
TGCAGCGCCCTAGACAGTGAAGCTTTCTTT	CSALDSEAFF	TRBV29-1	TRBJ1-1	10	NA	NA
TGTGCCAGCACTTATATCAATGAGCAGTTCTTC	CASTYINEQFF	TRBV2	TRBJ2-1	11	NA	once
TGTGCCAGCAGCCTGCGGCGGAATGAAGCTTTCTTT	CASSLRRNEAFF	TRBV5-4	TRBJ1-1	12	NA	many
TGCAGCGTTCAGCGCTTAGCAGATACGCAGTATTTT	CSVQRLADTQYF	TRBV29-1	TRBJ2-3	12	NA	NA
TGTGCCAGCAGCCAAGGGACAGGGTTGAATGGCTACACCTTC	CASSQGTGLNGYTF	TRBV3-1/TRBV3-2	TRBJ1-2	14	TRBD1	NA
TGTGCCAGCAGACTAGCTGGGGCCAACGTCCTGACTTTC	CASRLAGANVLTF	TRBV6-5	TRBJ2-6	13	NA	NA
TGTGCCAGCAGTCGTAGTAATCATGAGCAGTTCTTC	CASSRSNHEQFF	TRBV6-5	TRBJ2-1	12	NA	NA
TGTGCCAGCAGCTTAGGACAGCACAGCACCATATATTTT	CASSLGQHSTIYF	TRBV7-8	TRBJ1-3	13	NA	NA
TGTGCCAGCAGCGCCAGGTCGTACATCTCCTACAATGAGCAGTTCTTC	CASSARSYISYNEQFF	TRBV9	TRBJ2-1	16	NA	NA
TGTGCCAGTAGTATCCCCCCTGAGAAACTGTTTTTT	CASSIPPEKLFF	TRBV19	TRBJ1-4	12	NA	NA
TGTGCCAGCAACCAGGGGCTATTTCAGCCCCAGCATTTT	CASNQGLFQPQHF	TRBV12-3/TRBV12-4	TRBJ1-5	13	NA	NA
TGTGCTAGTGGTTTGTTCCCCCCTAATAATTCACCCCTCCACTTT	CASGLFPPNNSPLHF	TRBV12-5	TRBJ1-6	15	NA	NA
TGTGCCAGCAGACCTTCCTCAGGGTTCTTTCAGCCCCAGCATTTT	CASRPSSGFFQPQHF	TRBV6-5	TRBJ1-5	15	NA	NA
TGTGCCAGTAGTATTAGTGGGGCCCGGCCAACCTACAATGAGCAGTTCTTC	CASSISGARPTYNEQFF	TRBV19	TRBJ2-1	17	NA	NA